In its sample, the clone carrying this T cell receptor beta chain was seen a few times. The antigen remains unidentified. TCRdb reanalysed the RT-PCR reads using MiXCR and keeps one entry per CDR3 protein. The sample consists of a few hundred thousand distinct CDR3 sequences, approximately 11% of them appearing once. The data originate from a study of response to subunit inactivated influenza vaccine. Findings and caveats of the study: After each seasonal influenza vaccination, few new T cells are recruited, the authors suggested.

Trimming cost V 6 bases and J 3 bases; bases outside gene matches: 12. This CDR3 region has 16 residues. These data also formed part of another study, on T cells expressing NK-cell markers. From that second work: TCR beta cDNA was generated via 5'RACE template switching incorporating UMIs. Sorted T-cell subsets CD3+CD56+NKG2C+, CD3+CD56+NKG2C- and CD3+CD56-NKG2C+ were TCR beta-sequenced. More than five of the donors carried dominant NKG2C+ clonotypes that took up roughly 1.0-8% of their CD8+ T cells.

The genes are TRBV12-3 or TRBV12-4 and TRBJ2-7; 9 nucleotides align to TRBD2. The TCR sequence derives from a man aged 50-59 years who received an inactivated influenza vaccine. Sequenced material: PBMCs from blood, taken on the day of vaccination. The CDR3 is CASSHSGSKSIYEQYF. The CDR3 region has the DNA TGTGCCAGCAGCCATAGCGGGAGTAAGTCGATCTACGAGCAGTACTTC.